One and the same sample provided the 15 T cell receptor beta chains below, sequenced in a study of control samples from healthy donors and cancer patients. Some clones are missing from TCRdb's copy, which holds only in-frame ones; the method was immunoSEQ multiplex PCR. In the table there are about 150,000 clones, more than 85% of which are singletons. Sequencing input: blood. Source of these receptors: a woman aged 40 to 50 in good health.

The V gene is TRBV7-2, the J gene TRBJ2-3, with D possibly TRBD2 on 6 matching bases. V was pared by 6 bases and J by 0 bases, with 13 bases between. CDR3 length equals 15 residues. In germline, CDR1 is SGHTA, CDR2 FQGNSA. The CDR3 DNA reads TGTGCCAGCAGTCCGGGGGTGTTGAGCACAGATACGCAGTATTTT. It specifies CASSPGVLSTDTQYF.

V gene TRBV4-1 combines with J gene TRBJ1-1; no definite D call. V was cut by 1 base and J by 3 bases, with 6 bases left in between. The CDR3 has 13 residues. Looked up from germline, CDR1 is MGHRA and CDR2 is YSYEKL. CDR3 loop: CASSQVGHTEAFF. For the CDR3, the DNA is TGCGCCAGCAGCCAAGTTGGACACACTGAAGCTTTCTTT.

CDR3 sequence: CASSPPRGNEQFF. The CDR3 bases are TGTGCCAGCAGCCCCCCGCGGGGGAATGAGCAGTTCTTC. The rearrangement links TRBV6-5 to TRBJ2-1, with TRBD2 matching over 7 bases. The CDR3 spans 13 residues. Germline assignment: CDR1 MNHEY and CDR2 SVGAGI. After removal of 6 bases from V and 7 bases from J, the junction contained 6 bases not matched to a gene.

This chain connects TRBV5-1 to TRBJ2-5; tentative D call: TRBD2 (5 bases). Germline assignment: CDR1 SGHRS and CDR2 YFSETQ. V lost 0 bases and J 1 base, leaving 19 bases between the germline ends. This CDR3 is 18 amino acids long. The CDR3 DNA sequence: TGCGCCAGCAGCTTGGCGGTCTTTAGCGTTCGGGGCCAAGAGACCCAGTACTTC. Translation gives CASSLAVFSVRGQETQYF.

This clone was observed a handful of times. This chain joins TRBV2 and TRBJ1-6; weak D call: TRBD1 (6 bases). Germline CDR1 SNHLY, CDR2 FYNNEI. CDR3 length equals 16 residues. The ends were cut back, 5 bases at V and 8 bases at J, with 19 bases in the middle. Written as DNA, the CDR3 is TGTGCCAGCAGTCCGGGAACAGGGTTCGGAGATTCACCCCTCCACTTT. Translation: CASSPGTGFGDSPLHF.

V usage is TRBV2 and J usage is TRBJ2-2; 10 bases agree with TRBD1. Trimming at V came to 4 bases and at J to 4 bases, leaving 3 bases not matched to a gene. The CDR3 extends over 15 amino acids. Germline CDR1 and CDR2: SNHLY and FYNNEI. CDR3 nucleotide sequence: TGTGCCAGCAGTGTTTGGACAGGGGGCACCGGGGAGCTGTTTTTT. Amino acids: CASSVWTGGTGELFF.

V is TRBV5-4 and J is TRBJ2-6; a possible D gene is TRBD1 (6 bases). This CDR3 has 16 amino acids. V was shortened by 1 base and J by 3 bases, with 11 bases between the two germline ends. CDR1 is SGHNT and CDR2 is YYREEE in the germline V gene (reference sequence). CDR3 in amino acids: CASSLMGAGGANVLTF. The CDR3 coding sequence is TGTGCCAGCAGCTTGATGGGGGCTGGTGGGGCCAACGTCCTGACTTTC.

This chain uses TRBV4-1 with TRBJ1-4, with D perhaps TRBD1 (5 bases). The germline CDR1 and CDR2 sequences are MGHRA and YSYEKL. Trimming removed 4 bases at V and 0 bases at J, with 24 bases between. The CDR3 contains 20 residues. The CDR3 DNA reads TGCGCCAGCAGCCCACTCCGTCAGGGTATTGATCTTGCAACTAATGAAAAACTGTTTTTT. As protein: CASSPLRQGIDLATNEKLFF.

This chain connects TRBV5-8 to TRBJ2-1; D remains ambiguous. The germline V gene encodes CDR1 SGHTS and CDR2 YDEGEE. The V gene lost 3 bases and the J gene lost 1 base, with 14 bases spanning the gap. The CDR3 extends over 16 amino acids. CDR3 protein: CASSSLFIASYNEQFF. CDR3 DNA sequence: TGTGCCAGCAGCTCGCTTTTCATCGCGTCCTACAATGAGCAGTTCTTC.

The chain has TRBV5-6 and TRBJ1-5, with D unclear. Germline-derived CDR1 and CDR2 are SGHDT and YYEEEE. V shed 4 bases and J shed 6 bases, with 11 bases lying between them. The CDR3 contains 13 residues. In DNA form, the CDR3 reads TGTGCCAGCAGCCCGGGAGTGGGTCAGCCCCAGCATTTT. Translating it yields CASSPGVGQPQHF.

V gene TRBV12-3 or TRBV12-4 combines with J gene TRBJ1-2; D is possibly TRBD1 (5 bases). CDR3 size: 13 residues. Trimming left V 3 bases short and J 4 bases short, with 9 bases between. The CDR3 DNA follows: TGTGCCAGCAGTTTGCGAGGGGCCTATGGCTACACCTTC. It specifies CASSLRGAYGYTF.

J is TRBJ1-1 and V is TRBV5-8; D call uncertain. Trimming cost V 0 bases and J 8 bases, with 8 bases left between them. There are 12 residues in the CDR3. Germline V gene lookup returns CDR1 SGHTS and CDR2 YDEGEE. CDR3 sequence (DNA): TGTGCCAGCAGCTTGGAAAGGCGAGAAGCTTTCTTT. Protein: CASSLERREAFF.

This clone was seen just once. This sequence joins TRBV19 and TRBJ2-5; 12 bases map to TRBD1. This CDR3 spans 15 amino acids. Germline CDR1 and CDR2: LNHDA and SQIVND (reference sequence). V lost 6 bases and J lost 5; bases outside the gene matches: 7. The CDR3 DNA follows: TGTGCCAGTAGCCCGGGACAGGGGGCGCAGGAGACCCAGTACTTC. Encoded protein: CASSPGQGAQETQYF.

This clone was recorded many times. Within the sample, other DNA sequences also encode this same CDR3. This rearrangement joins TRBV19 to TRBJ1-4; D not certain. The CDR3 spans 13 residues. The germline CDR1 and CDR2 sequences are LNHDA and SQIVND (reference sequence). Trimming cost V 6 bases and J 0 bases, with 5 bases left between them. CDR3 region: CASSTATNEKLFF. In nucleotides, the CDR3 is TGTGCCAGTAGCACAGCAACTAATGAAAAACTGTTTTTT.

The CDR3 region has the DNA TGTGCCAGCAGCCCAGGGGGAAGGGGGGAAAATTCACCCCTCCACTTT. This translates into CASSPGGRGENSPLHF. The rearrangement uses TRBV11-3 and TRBJ1-6; 7 bases are shared with TRBD1. The CDR3 runs to 16 residues. Trimming removed 5 bases from V and 7 bases from J; junction bases left unmatched: 11. Germline values: CDR1 SGHNT, CDR2 YENEEA.